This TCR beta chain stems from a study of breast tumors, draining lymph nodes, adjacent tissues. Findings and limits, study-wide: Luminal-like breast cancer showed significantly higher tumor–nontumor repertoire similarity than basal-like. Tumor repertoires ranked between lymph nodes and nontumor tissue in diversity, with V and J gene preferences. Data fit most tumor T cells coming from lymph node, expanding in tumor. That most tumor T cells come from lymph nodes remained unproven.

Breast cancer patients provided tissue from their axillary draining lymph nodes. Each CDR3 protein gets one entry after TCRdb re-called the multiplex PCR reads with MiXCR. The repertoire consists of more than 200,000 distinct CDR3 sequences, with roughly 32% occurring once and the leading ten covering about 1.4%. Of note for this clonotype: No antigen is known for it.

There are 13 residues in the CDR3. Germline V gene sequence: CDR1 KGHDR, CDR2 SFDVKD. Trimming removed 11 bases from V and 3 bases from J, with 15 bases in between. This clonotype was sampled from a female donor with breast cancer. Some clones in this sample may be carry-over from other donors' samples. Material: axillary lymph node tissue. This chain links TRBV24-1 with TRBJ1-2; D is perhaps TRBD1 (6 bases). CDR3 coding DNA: TGTGCCAGCTTAGGACAGCGTGACTATGGCTACACCTTC. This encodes CASLGQRDYGYTF.